This TCR beta chain came from a study of T cell repertoires in cytomegalovirus infection. Background on the study: Evidence of both CMV infection and a matching HLA type came from public TCR beta signatures.

About this clonotype: The antigen remains undetermined.

TCRdb passed the reads through MiXCR, listing each CDR3 protein once. The sample consists of roughly 320,000 distinct CDR3 sequences, about 8.8% of them appearing once. Findings and caveats of the study: Predominance within the ex vivo response was attributable to HLA-C-restricted CMV-specific TCR beta clonotypes.

Germline CDR1 is SGDLS and CDR2 is YYNGEE. The CDR3 has 15 residues. V dropped 0 bases and J dropped 0 bases, with 7 bases sitting between them. The sequenced sample was PBMCs. The source of this sequence is a human donor in good health (CMV status not recorded). Some clones in this sample may be carry-over from other donors' samples. The V gene is TRBV9, the J gene TRBJ1-5; D unclear. CDR3 DNA sequence: TGTGCCAGCAGCGTAGAACCTAATAGCAATCAGCCCCAGCATTTT. Protein sequence: CASSVEPNSNQPQHF.